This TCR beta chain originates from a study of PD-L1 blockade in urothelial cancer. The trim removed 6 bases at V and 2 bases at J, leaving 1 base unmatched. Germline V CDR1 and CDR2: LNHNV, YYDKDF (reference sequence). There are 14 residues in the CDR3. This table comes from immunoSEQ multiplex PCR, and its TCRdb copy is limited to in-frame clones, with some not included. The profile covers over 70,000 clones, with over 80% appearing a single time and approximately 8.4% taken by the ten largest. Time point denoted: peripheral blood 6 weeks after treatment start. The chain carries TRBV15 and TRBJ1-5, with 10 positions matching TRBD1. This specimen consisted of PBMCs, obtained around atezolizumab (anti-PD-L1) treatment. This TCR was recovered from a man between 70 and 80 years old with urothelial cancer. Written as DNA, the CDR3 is TGTGCCACCAGAGGGACAGGGGGCAATCAGCCCCAGCATTTT. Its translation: CATRGTGGNQPQHF.